One T cell receptor beta chain is described in this entry. Its antigen is currently not known. Base qualities are not recorded, but no much larger clone differs from it by a single base. The CDR3 spans 11 residues, from the cysteine through the phenylalanine. The DNA shown is the 33-base CDR3, in frame from base 1. CDR1 GTSNPN and CDR2 SVGIG were looked up in the germline V gene (reference sequence). The V end loses 8 bases and the J end loses 1 base, and a stretch of 7 bases separates them. The data are from a study of cytomegalovirus exposure and HLA in healthy donors (dated by TCRdb to 2016 to 2017). About the investigation overall: An earlier analysis of approximately 590 of the donors reported 250 to 350 Gb of sequence data and 117 million unique TCR beta sequences from about 200 million T cells. An early release covering approximately 600 HLA-typed donors comprised about 310 gigabases of sequencing data and 65 million to 100 million unique TCR sequences. Of the roughly 400 genotyped donors, about 84% fell in the genetic ancestry cluster associated with self-reported Caucasian donors. The study aimed to test whether cataloging public T cell receptors could reveal signatures of past pathogen exposure. The study used immunosequencing to profile the T cell repertoires of about 670 subjects and linked those repertoires to cytomegalovirus serostatus. A separate validation cohort of over a hundred different subjects was used in addition to the 666-subject first cohort. To predict cytomegalovirus infection status, the study combined high-throughput TCR immunosequencing, statistical association of individual TCRs with disease status, and machine learning. To study patterns of TCR occurrence, a later analysis re-analyzed previously published TCR beta repertoires from more than 550 donors and added high-resolution HLA genotyping. Rather than drawing on any new phenotypic data, the later analysis identified candidate immune exposures from TCR beta sequences and the way those sequences occurred across donors. An earlier analysis of some 600 of the donors applied high-throughput TCR beta sequencing to assess whether each TCR beta V gene segment acted as functional or pseudogenic. Alongside the repertoire data, information on donor age, sex, ethnicity and CMV serostatus was compiled. A later genetic analysis took genome-wide SNP genotypes for about 55% of the 666 donors and used that subset as a discovery cohort. Every discovery cohort repertoire had been produced on one sequencing platform. Class I and class II HLA loci were covered by the typing at four-digit resolution. Typing coverage differed by locus: A, B, C, DRB1 and DQB1 were typed in about 620-630 donors, DQA1 in 522, DPA1 in over 600, and DPB1 in 450 to 480. A handful of DR-DQ haplotypes were handled as single units for association and clustering because linkage in the cohort was strong. On average, roughly 240,000 unique TCR beta nucleotide sequences were sequenced per donor among 398 genotyped donors of the cohort, with 15% to 20% of those sequences being non-productive.

The cohort consisted of more than 650 healthy bone marrow donors. Cohort members were all nominally healthy when sampled, although unrecorded immune exposures were likely present. The donor was CMV seronegative and belonged to the group of 380 or so seronegative cohort members. A peripheral blood sample was collected from each donor, and TCR beta sequencing was performed on peripheral blood mononuclear cells. Genomic DNA was extracted from the blood cell samples with the Qiagen DNeasy Blood Extraction Kit. On the study overall, not on this receptor specifically: A later analysis found that TCR association rates varied across HLA loci, with DRB1 alleles showing the most associated TCRs and HLA-C alleles the fewest. Linkage disequilibrium might explain the correlated functional status among segregating V segments, but an unknown experimental factor could not be excluded. An association between a missense DCLRE1C variant and V-gene and J-gene trimming of TCR beta chains was found in a later genetic analysis and replicated in an independent cohort. In both the original and validation cohorts, the classifier was reported to diagnose cytomegalovirus status with high specificity and sensitivity. A later analysis found that HLA-associated TCR beta chains were more clonally expanded and had lower generation probabilities than equally common non-associated chains. Three of the identified cytomegalovirus-associated TCR beta chains were confirmed in vitro to be specific for cytomegalovirus antigens. A later analysis found that most CMV-associated TCR beta chains appeared HLA-restricted, with HLA associations seemingly driven largely by CMV exposure. The 87-base-pair reads could not distinguish some IMGT-functional V segments, including TRBV6-2 and TRBV6-3, so those segments were excluded. The authors suggested that the approach could potentially be extended to other disease states and immunological phenotypes. Roughly 17 rarely observed V segments, including chromosome 9 orphons, were excluded from the earlier analysis of about 610 of the donors because counts were too low. In a later analysis, some 18,000 TCR beta sequences were associated with specific HLA alleles at a false discovery rate of 0.05. A further reported finding was that TCR beta sequences accurately predicted the HLA-A and HLA-B alleles for most subjects in the first cohort. Immune exposure information for the cohort was limited to CMV serostatus. In an earlier analysis of several hundred of the donors, most TCR beta V segments were observed in productive rearrangements about 90% or about 30% of the time, broadly matching IMGT annotations. The presence/absence analyses assumed that sequencing depth was roughly uniform across donors, and that assumption may not be true. HLA typing was unavailable for some donors at each locus, so association tests used only the typed subset. Only TCR beta chains were sequenced in this cohort, and the absence of alpha or paired-chain data limited detectable features. Across donors, most TCR sequences were observed very rarely, whereas some public TCRs were present in many individuals. A later genetic analysis reported fewer N-insertions in productive TCRs among donors in an Asian-associated ancestry cluster than the roughly 670-donor mean. The sequencing pipeline was judged likely to have produced a cluster of highly shared sequence variants as a technical artifact. A later analysis reported that several top co-occurrence clusters appeared linked to parvovirus B19, influenza, CMV and Epstein-Barr virus. Assigning TCR associations to individual alleles was difficult when HLA alleles, especially DR and DQ, strongly co-occurred. A total of around 150 TCR beta chains were listed by the study as associated with cytomegalovirus.

Library preparation employed the immunoSEQ multiplex PCR assay. The multiplex PCR relied on a mix of 60 forward primers for TCR Vbeta segments and 13 reverse primers for TCR Jbeta segments. The CDR3 region of rearranged TCR beta genes was amplified from genomic DNA with a multiplex PCR assay. The Illumina HiSeq System was used to sequence the amplified TCR beta libraries as 87-base-pair reads. On the authors' methods: A later analysis counted about 80 million unique TCR beta chains across the 666 repertoires, and around 9.9 million of these chains were shared by at least two donors. To remove PCR and sequencing errors, raw reads were error-corrected and collapsed into unique sequences using a nearest-neighbor algorithm that merged closely related sequences. V, D and J gene segments were assigned by aligning CDR3 sequences to IMGT reference sequences. For a sequence to be retained, a match of at least six nucleotides to both a V gene segment and a J gene segment was required. A rearrangement was called productive if the CDR3 had no stop codons and remained in frame with V and J, and every other rearrangement was called non-productive. Following IMGT convention, CDR3 was defined as the stretch from the second conserved V-encoded cysteine up to the conserved J-encoded phenylalanine. The earlier analysis of 587 of the donors excluded any sequence lacking an unambiguous match to a single V gene segment. An earlier analysis of about 600 of the donors called V segments functional above 56.7% productive rearrangements and segregating when the between-donor standard deviation exceeded 5%. A statistical classification framework was built to diagnose cytomegalovirus status from the catalog of TCR beta chain sequences. In a later analysis, TCR nucleotide sequences were compared against IMGT/GENE-DB human TR gene sequences so that V and J genes could be assigned. In a later analysis, CDR3 sequences and most-parsimonious VDJ recombination scenarios were assigned using the TCRdist pipeline. In a later analysis, each TCR beta chain was defined by its CDR3 amino acid sequence together with its V-gene family, and reads without a unique V-gene family were excluded. As a way to deal with suspected cross-contamination and a sequencing artifact, a later analysis dropped more than 500 nucleotide sequences that were highly shared and had low generation probability. For each public chain, a later analysis derived a clonal expansion index from normalized ranks of inferred template counts within each repertoire. A later analysis computed generation probabilities with a VDJ recombination model fitted to out-of-frame rearrangements, and checked the results against IGoR. A later analysis scored TCR-TCR, TCR-HLA and TCR-CMV co-occurrence with hypergeometric tests, applying a repertoire-size bias correction to TCR pairs. To estimate false discovery rates, a later analysis permuted the HLA or CMV assignments 20 times. In a later analysis, co-occurring TCRs were grouped with DBSCAN, and TCRdist sequence similarity was added when clustering was performed within HLA-allele-positive subsets. Co-occurrence clustering excluded repertoires with fewer than 30,000 or more than 120,000 public chains, plus five with anomalous nucleotide sharing. Here the immuneACCESS table is served through TCRdb, limited to in-frame sequences with V and J called. Missing clones are a known gap in these copies; in checked studies unresolved V genes cover under half, and the rest lacks a known reason. The V and J calls and clone size were taken over from that table, and D and trimming were inferred from the DNA. This sample lists under 150,000 clones; roughly 79% were detected once. The top ten clonotypes cover about 1.6% of the sample.

The V gene is TRBV30 and the J gene is TRBJ2-3; no D segment can be confidently identified. This TCR was sampled from a woman aged 18-35 years in good health and CMV-seronegative. Material for sequencing was PBMCs. The DNA sequence is TGTGCCATAGCAGGCACAGATACGCAGTATTTT. The encoded protein is CAIAGTDTQYF.